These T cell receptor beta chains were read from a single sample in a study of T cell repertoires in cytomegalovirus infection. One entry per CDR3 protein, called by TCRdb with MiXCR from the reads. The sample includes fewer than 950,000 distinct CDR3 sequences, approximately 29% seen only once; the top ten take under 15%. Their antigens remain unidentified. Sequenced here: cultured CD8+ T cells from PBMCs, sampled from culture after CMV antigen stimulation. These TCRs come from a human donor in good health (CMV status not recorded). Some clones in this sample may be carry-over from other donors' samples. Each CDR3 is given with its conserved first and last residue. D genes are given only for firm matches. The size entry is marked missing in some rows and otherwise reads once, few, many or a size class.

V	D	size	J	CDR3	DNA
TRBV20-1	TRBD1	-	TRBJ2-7	CSAERTGTGDYEQYF	TGCAGTGCGGAACGAACCGGGACAGGGGACTACGAGCAGTACTTC
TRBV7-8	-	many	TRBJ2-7	CASSLAVGAWYEQYF	TGTGCCAGCAGCTTAGCAGTGGGTGCGTGGTACGAGCAGTACTTC
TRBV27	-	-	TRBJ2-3	CASRPSPRSTDTQYF	TGTGCCAGCAGGCCCTCCCCCCGGAGCACAGATACGCAGTATTTT
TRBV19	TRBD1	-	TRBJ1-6	CASKDRGNSPLHF	TGTGCCAGTAAGGACAGGGGAAATTCACCCCTCCACTTT
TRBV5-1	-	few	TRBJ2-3	CASSKGSSTDTQYF	TGCGCCAGCAGCAAAGGGTCGAGCACAGATACGCAGTATTTT
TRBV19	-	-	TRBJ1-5	CASSNSGASNQPQHF	TGTGCCAGTAGTAATTCGGGGGCTAGCAATCAGCCCCAGCATTTT
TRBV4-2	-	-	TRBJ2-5	CASSQEADPEETQYF	TGTGCCAGCAGCCAAGAGGCTGATCCGGAAGAGACCCAGTACTTC
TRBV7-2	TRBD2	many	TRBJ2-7	CASSPSAGVTYEQYF	TGTGCCAGCAGCCCATCAGCGGGGGTTACCTACGAGCAGTACTTC
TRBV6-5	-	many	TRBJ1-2	CASSYSTGNYGYTF	TGTGCCAGCAGTTACTCGACGGGAAACTATGGCTACACCTTC
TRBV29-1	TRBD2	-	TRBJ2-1	CSAHSGGHEQFF	TGCAGCGCTCACAGCGGGGGCCATGAGCAGTTCTTC
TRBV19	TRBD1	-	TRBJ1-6	CASSVRDRANSPLHF	TGTGCCAGTAGTGTCCGGGACAGGGCTAATTCACCCCTCCACTTT
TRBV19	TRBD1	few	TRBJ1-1	CASSIVNRGNTEAFF	TGTGCCAGTAGTATAGTCAACAGGGGGAACACTGAAGCTTTCTTT
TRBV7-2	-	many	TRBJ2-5	CASSLINSPEETQYF	TGTGCCAGCAGCTTAATAAACAGCCCCGAGGAGACCCAGTACTTC
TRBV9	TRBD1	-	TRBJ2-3	CASSPRDSRTDTQYF	TGTGCCAGCAGTCCTCGGGACAGTCGTACAGATACGCAGTATTTT
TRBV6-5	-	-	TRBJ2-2	CASSLSRGNTGELFF	TGTGCCAGCAGTCTGAGTCGGGGGAACACCGGGGAGCTGTTTTTT
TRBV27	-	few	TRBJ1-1	CASSPEGGRRNYRAFF	TGTGCCAGCAGTCCGGAAGGGGGACGGAGGAACTATCGGGCTTTCTTT
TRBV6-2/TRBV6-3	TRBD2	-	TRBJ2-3	CASSYGGGAAVRTDTQYF	TGTGCCAGCAGTTATGGCGGGGGGGCCGCGGTCCGCACAGATACGCAGTATTTT
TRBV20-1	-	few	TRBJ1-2	CSARPSTNYGYTF	TGCAGTGCTAGACCCTCAACTAACTATGGCTACACCTTC
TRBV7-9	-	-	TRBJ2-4	CASSLSSGAKNIQYF	TGTGCCAGCAGCTTAAGCTCTGGAGCCAAAAACATTCAGTACTTC
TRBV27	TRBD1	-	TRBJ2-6	CASSFSRGNNVLTF	TGTGCCAGCAGTTTCTCCAGGGGGAACAACGTCCTGACTTTC
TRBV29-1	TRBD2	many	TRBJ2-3	CSVASGGNTDTQYF	TGCAGCGTTGCTAGCGGGGGGAACACAGATACGCAGTATTTT
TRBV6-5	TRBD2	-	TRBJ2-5	CASSYPGGRETQYF	TGTGCCAGCAGTTACCCAGGCGGGAGAGAGACCCAGTACTTC
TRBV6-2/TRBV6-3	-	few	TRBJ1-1	CASSYSHGGTEAFF	TGTGCCAGCAGTTACAGTCACGGGGGGACTGAAGCTTTCTTT
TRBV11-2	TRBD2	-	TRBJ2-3	CASSLGGSGGGLGYTQYF	TGTGCCAGCAGCTTAGGCGGTAGCGGGGGGGGCCTCGGTTATACGCAGTATTTT
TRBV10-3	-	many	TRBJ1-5	CAISGQGPNQPQHF	TGTGCCATCAGTGGGCAGGGGCCCAATCAGCCCCAGCATTTT
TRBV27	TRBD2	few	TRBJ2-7	CASSFSGGPNEQYF	TGTGCCAGCAGTTTTAGCGGGGGGCCTAACGAGCAGTACTTC
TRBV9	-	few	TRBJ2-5	CASSVANRARETQYF	TGTGCCAGCAGCGTAGCTAACAGGGCCAGGGAGACCCAGTACTTC
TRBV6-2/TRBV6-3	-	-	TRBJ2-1	CASSYIGDFELF	TGTGCCAGCAGTTACATCGGAGATTTTGAGCTCTTC
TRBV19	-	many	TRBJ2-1	CASSIQSSYNEQFF	TGTGCCAGTAGTATTCAGAGCTCCTACAATGAGCAGTTCTTC
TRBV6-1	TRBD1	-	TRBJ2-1	CASRSRDSKYNEQFF	TGTGCCAGCAGGTCCCGGGACAGCAAATACAATGAGCAGTTCTTC
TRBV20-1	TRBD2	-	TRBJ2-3	CSARALLAGGTDTQYF	TGCAGTGCTAGAGCCCTACTAGCGGGGGGAACAGATACGCAGTATTTT
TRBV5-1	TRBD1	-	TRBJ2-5	CASSLDPTGPQETQYF	TGCGCCAGCAGCCTGGACCCGACAGGGCCACAGGAGACCCAGTACTTC
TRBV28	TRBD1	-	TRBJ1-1	CASSWPDRGTEAFF	TGTGCCAGCAGTTGGCCGGACAGGGGTACTGAAGCTTTCTTT
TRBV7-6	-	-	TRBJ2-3	CASSLNFPDTQYF	TGTGCCAGCAGCTTAAATTTCCCAGATACGCAGTATTTT
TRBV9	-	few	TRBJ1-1	CASSSLGRVEGTEAFF	TGTGCCAGCAGCTCCCTAGGGAGGGTCGAAGGCACTGAAGCTTTCTTT
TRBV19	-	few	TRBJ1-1	CASSLGTGMSTEAFF	TGTGCCAGTAGTCTCGGGACTGGGATGTCGACTGAAGCTTTCTTT
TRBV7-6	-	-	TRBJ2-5	CASSQGTTPPQETQYF	TGTGCCAGCAGCCAGGGGACAACTCCTCCCCAAGAGACCCAGTACTTC
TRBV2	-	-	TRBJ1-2	CASSEGHVNYGYTF	TGTGCCAGCAGTGAAGGACACGTCAACTATGGCTACACCTTC
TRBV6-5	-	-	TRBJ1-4	CASSYIEGNLFF	TGTGCCAGCAGTTACATTGAGGGGAACCTGTTTTTT
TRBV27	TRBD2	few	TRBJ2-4	CASSLGWGGKNIQYF	TGTGCCAGCAGTTTAGGATGGGGGGGCAAAAACATTCAGTACTTC
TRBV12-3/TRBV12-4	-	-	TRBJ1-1	CASSMGPPGTEAFF	TGTGCCAGCAGTATGGGACCTCCGGGCACTGAAGCTTTCTTT
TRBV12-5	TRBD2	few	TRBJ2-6	CASGFVAGGHSGANVLTF	TGTGCTAGTGGTTTTGTAGCGGGGGGCCACTCTGGGGCCAACGTCCTGACTTTC
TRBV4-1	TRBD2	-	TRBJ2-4	CASSQVGVSGGPNDF	TGCGCCAGCAGCCAAGTGGGGGTTAGCGGGGGTCCCAACGACTTC
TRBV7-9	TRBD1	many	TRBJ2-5	CASSSRTGVEETQYF	TGTGCCAGCAGCTCCCGGACAGGGGTGGAGGAGACCCAGTACTTC
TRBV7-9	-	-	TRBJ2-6	CASSRPGSGANVLTF	TGTGCCAGCAGCCGCCCGGGCTCTGGGGCCAACGTCCTGACTTTC
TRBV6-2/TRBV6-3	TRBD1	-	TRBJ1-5	CASSSYRGRIGNQPQHF	TGTGCCAGCAGTTCGTACAGGGGGCGGATCGGCAATCAGCCCCAGCATTTT
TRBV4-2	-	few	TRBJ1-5	CASSQEDRMNNQPQHF	TGTGCCAGCAGCCAAGAGGATAGAATGAACAATCAGCCCCAGCATTTT
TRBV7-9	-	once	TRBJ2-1	CASSYDVEQFF	TGTGCCAGCAGCTATGACGTTGAGCAGTTCTTC
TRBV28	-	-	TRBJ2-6	CASSSGPVQWAGANVLTF	TGTGCCAGCAGTTCCGGCCCCGTCCAATGGGCTGGGGCCAACGTCCTGACTTTC
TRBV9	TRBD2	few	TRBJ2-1	CASSGLAGGLRGDPGQFF	TGTGCCAGCAGCGGACTAGCGGGGGGTCTTCGCGGAGATCCGGGGCAGTTCTTC
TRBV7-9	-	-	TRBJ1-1	CASKNRGGGSNTEAFF	TGTGCCAGCAAGAACCGGGGGGGAGGTAGTAACACTGAAGCTTTCTTT
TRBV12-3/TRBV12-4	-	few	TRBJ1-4	CASSPSPGRTNEKLFF	TGTGCCAGCAGTCCCAGCCCAGGGCGAACTAATGAAAAACTGTTTTTT
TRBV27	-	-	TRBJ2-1	CASSKTNSYNEQFF	TGTGCCAGCAGTAAGACTAACTCCTACAATGAGCAGTTCTTC
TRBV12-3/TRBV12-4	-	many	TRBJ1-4	CASSFAPGKEKLFF	TGTGCCAGCAGCTTTGCCCCGGGGAAGGAAAAACTGTTTTTT
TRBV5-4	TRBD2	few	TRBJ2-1	CASSSGGAENEQFF	TGTGCCAGCAGTAGCGGGGGGGCGGAGAATGAGCAGTTCTTC
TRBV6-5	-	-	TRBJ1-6	CASWNPNSPLHF	TGTGCCAGCTGGAACCCTAATTCACCCCTCCACTTT
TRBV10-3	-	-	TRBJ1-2	CAIRDIYGYTF	TGTGCCATACGGGACATTTATGGCTACACCTTC
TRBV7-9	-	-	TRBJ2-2	CASSFEDGAAGELFF	TGTGCCAGCAGCTTCGAGGATGGGGCCGCCGGGGAGCTGTTTTTT
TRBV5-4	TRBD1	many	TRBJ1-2	CASLQGNGYTF	TGTGCCAGTTTACAGGGGAATGGCTACACCTTC